The 2 T cell receptor beta chains listed next were all sequenced from one sample in a study of blood T cell repertoires in COVID-19. Measured with immunoSEQ multiplex PCR; TCRdb has only the in-frame clones, and not every one. Altogether about 90,000 clones are present, 92% being singletons, with the ten largest covering roughly 6.4%. The sample was peripheral blood. These receptors were obtained from a woman aged 60-75 years with active COVID-19.

The V and J genes are TRBV3-1 (or the pseudogene TRBV3-2) and TRBJ1-6; TRBD1 is a possible D gene (5 bases). The CDR3 has 18 residues. V shed 0 bases and J shed 3 bases, with 15 bases lying between them. Germline CDR1 is LGHDT and CDR2 is YNNKEL (reference sequence). The CDR3 coding sequence is TGTGCCAGCAGCCAAGAAGGGCGCTGGACATACTATAATTCACCCCTCCACTTT. Encoded protein: CASSQEGRWTYYNSPLHF.

CDR3 sequence: CSLTSGHEQYF. CDR3 sequence (DNA): TGCAGTCTTACTAGCGGGCACGAGCAGTACTTC. The chain joins TRBV20-1 to TRBJ2-7, with 9 bases fitting TRBD2. The CDR3 is made up of 11 amino acids. V lost 8 bases, J lost 5 bases, and 4 bases stayed unmatched. CDR1 is DFQATT and CDR2 is SNEGSKA in the germline V gene (reference sequence).